A single sample is the source of the 8 T cell receptor beta chains below, sequenced in a study of cytomegalovirus exposure and HLA in healthy donors. This PCR relied on a set of 60 Vbeta primers and 13 Jbeta primers. The repertoire was sequenced with immunoSEQ multiplex PCR; TCRdb's copy has only in-frame clones and lacks some. The table lists over 65,000 clones, about 80% of them singletons. The specimen was PBMCs. Receptor source: a man aged 60 to 69 in good health and CMV-seropositive.

This clone was counted a few times. The rearrangement joins TRBV29-1 to TRBJ1-5; D call uncertain. The germline V gene encodes CDR1 SQVTM and CDR2 ANQGSEA. Trimming stripped 5 bases from V and 3 bases from J, with 14 bases between. CDR3 length equals 14 residues. The CDR3 DNA reads TGCAGCGTTAGGACCGCGGGAGACAATCAGCCCCAGCATTTT. This translates into CSVRTAGDNQPQHF.

This chain links TRBV6-5 with TRBJ2-7; the D gene is possibly TRBD2 (5 bases). CDR3 length equals 11 residues. V was cut by 5 bases and J by 5 bases, with 7 bases left in between. From germline, CDR1 is MNHEY and CDR2 SVGAGI. Here the CDR3 reads CASSLANEQYF. The CDR3 nucleotides are TGTGCCAGCAGTCTAGCCAACGAGCAGTACTTC.

V is TRBV27 and J is TRBJ1-1; TRBD1 agrees at 9 bases. The germline V gene has CDR1 MNHEY and CDR2 SMNVEV (reference sequence). The V gene end was trimmed by 5 bases and the J gene end by 1 base; junction bases not matched to a gene: 8. The CDR3 has 16 amino acids. As DNA, the CDR3 is TGTGCCAGCAGTGCCCGGACAGGGGAGTGGAACACTGAAGCTTTCTTT. It is translated as CASSARTGEWNTEAFF.

This clone has more than one count but fewer than ten. The V call is TRBV5-1, the J call TRBJ2-1, with 13 bases fitting TRBD2. The CDR3 consists of 17 residues. The germline CDR1 and CDR2 sequences are SGHRS and YFSETQ. V shed 2 bases and J 7 bases; nucleotides not matched to a gene: 9. CDR3 sequence: CASSFLSETSGRNEQFF. The CDR3 region has the DNA TGCGCCAGCAGCTTTTTGTCTGAGACTAGCGGGAGGAATGAGCAGTTCTTC.

The table lists this clone with a few counts. This chain joins TRBV29-1 and TRBJ1-2; D ambiguous. The germline V gene encodes CDR1 SQVTM and CDR2 ANQGSEA. The CDR3 has 12 amino acids. V lost 4 bases to trimming and J lost 12 bases, with 18 bases between them. The chain's CDR3 is CSVVSGFGKNTF. The DNA of the CDR3 is TGCAGCGTTGTTAGCGGTTTTGGGAAGAACACCTTC.

The V gene is TRBV27, the J gene TRBJ2-3; 9 nucleotides align to TRBD2. The CDR3 loop spans 16 amino acids. V lost 0 bases to trimming and J lost 4 bases; unmatched junction nucleotides: 5. Germline V lookup: CDR1 MNHEY, CDR2 SMNVEV (reference sequence). The CDR3 reads CASSLSAGGRPDTQYF. The CDR3 DNA follows: TGTGCCAGCAGTTTATCGGCGGGAGGGCGGCCAGATACGCAGTATTTT.

The chain has TRBV6-4 and TRBJ2-2, with 7 bases identical to TRBD1. Germline CDR1 reads MRHNA; CDR2 reads SNTAGT. This CDR3 comprises 15 residues. Losses at the gene ends were 4 bases for V and 2 bases for J; bases not matched to a gene: 4. CDR3 residues: CASSGQGVNTGELFF. DNA for the CDR3: TGTGCCAGCAGTGGACAGGGAGTAAACACCGGGGAGCTGTTTTTT.

This clone was seen a handful of times. The chain couples TRBV11-3 to TRBJ2-7, with a possible D match to TRBD2 (6 bases). V gave up 2 bases and J gave up 7 bases, with 18 bases separating them. The CDR3 is 15 amino acids. Germline V gives CDR1 SGHNT, CDR2 YENEEA. CDR3 sequence: CASSLWRGPTWEQYF. CDR3 bases: TGTGCCAGCAGCTTATGGCGGGGACCCACATGGGAGCAGTACTTC.